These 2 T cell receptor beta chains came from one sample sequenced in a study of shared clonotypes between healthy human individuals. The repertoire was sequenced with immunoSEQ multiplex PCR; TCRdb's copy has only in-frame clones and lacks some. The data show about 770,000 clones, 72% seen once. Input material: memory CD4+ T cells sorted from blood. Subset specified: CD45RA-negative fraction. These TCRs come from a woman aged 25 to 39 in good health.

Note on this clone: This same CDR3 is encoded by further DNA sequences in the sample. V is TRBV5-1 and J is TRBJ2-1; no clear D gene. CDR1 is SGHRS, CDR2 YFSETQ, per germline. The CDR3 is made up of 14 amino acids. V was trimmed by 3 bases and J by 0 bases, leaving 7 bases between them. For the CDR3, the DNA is TGCGCCAGCAGCTGGGGAAACTCCTACAATGAGCAGTTCTTC. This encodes CASSWGNSYNEQFF.

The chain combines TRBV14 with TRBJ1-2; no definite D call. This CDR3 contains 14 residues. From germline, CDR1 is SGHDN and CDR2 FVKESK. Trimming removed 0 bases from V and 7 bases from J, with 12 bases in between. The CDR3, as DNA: TGTGCCAGCAGCCAAGATTTCGGGTTGGCTGGCTACACCTTC. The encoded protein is CASSQDFGLAGYTF.